Following are 17 T cell receptor beta chains from one sample sequenced in a study of OX40 agonist ivuxolimab in advanced cancers. Only in-frame clones appear in the TCRdb table, and some are missing; sequencing was by immunoSEQ multiplex PCR. The repertoire holds fewer than 100,000 clones, with approximately 91% as singletons. The sample here was CD4+ or CD8+ T cells sorted from blood, taken in a trial of the OX40 agonist ivuxolimab. The receptors stem from an adult with an advanced solid tumor such as melanoma, head and neck, liver or kidney cancer.

The chain carries TRBV28 and TRBJ2-1, with D hard to call. Trimming shortened V by 3 bases and J by 5 bases, and 14 bases separated the two germline ends. The CDR3 is 15 amino acids. Germline CDR1 is MDHEN and CDR2 is SYDVKM. In nucleotides, the CDR3 is TGTGCCAGCAGTTTCCCCCTGGCCCGAAACAATGAGCAGTTCTTC. This gives the protein CASSFPLARNNEQFF.

V is TRBV30 and J is TRBJ1-2; perhaps TRBD1 as D (6 bases). V was pared by 3 bases and J by 7 bases, with 15 bases between. The V gene's germline CDR1 is GTSNPN and CDR2 SVGIG (reference sequence). This CDR3 region has 13 residues. This CDR3 is CAWRDSYGGGYTF. For the CDR3, the DNA is TGTGCCTGGAGGGACAGCTACGGCGGTGGCTACACCTTC. The variable domain in full, with the rest retrieved from reference TRBV30 and TRBJ1-2, is SQTIHQWPATLVQPVGSPLSLECTVEGTSNPNLYWYRQAAGRGLQLLFYSVGIGQISSEVPQNLSASRPQDRQFILSSKKLLLSDSGFYLCAWRDSYGGGYTFGSGTRLTVV.

The rearrangement joins TRBV27 to TRBJ1-2; perhaps TRBD1 as D (5 bases). The CDR3 runs to 13 residues. Trimming took 6 bases from V and 8 from J, leaving 16 bases between them. CDR1 and CDR2 from the germline V gene are MNHEY and SMNVEV (reference sequence). CDR3 DNA: TGTGCCAGCAGGACCGAGGGGCGGCAGGGCTACACCTTC. Translation: CASRTEGRQGYTF.

This chain joins TRBV28 and TRBJ1-2, with unresolved D. Trimming stripped 5 bases from V and 2 bases from J, with 6 bases between. Germline CDR1 reads MDHEN; CDR2 reads SYDVKM. This CDR3 has 12 amino acids. DNA for the CDR3: TGTGCCAGCAGTAAACAGAACTATGGCTACACCTTC. Translated, it gives CASSKQNYGYTF.

The rearrangement uses TRBV6-1 and TRBJ2-5; D tentatively reads TRBD1 or TRBD2 (6 bases each). The V gene lost 6 bases and the J gene lost 7 bases, with 21 bases spanning the gap. The germline CDR1 and CDR2 sequences are MNHNS and SASEGT. This CDR3 is 15 amino acids long. CDR3 in DNA: TGTGCCAGCAGCCCGGAGGGGACACTAGCATGGACCCAGTACTTC. Translating gives CASSPEGTLAWTQYF.

The sample holds one count of this clone. The chain couples TRBV18 to TRBJ2-3; D is undetermined. Germline-derived CDR1 and CDR2 are KGHSH and LQKENI. V shed 3 bases and J shed 3 bases, with 10 bases lying between them. The CDR3 consists of 14 residues. The CDR3 protein is CASSPSLVTDTQYF. CDR3 coding DNA: TGTGCCAGCTCACCCTCATTAGTGACAGATACGCAGTATTTT.

The rearrangement joins TRBV2 to TRBJ2-3, with D unclear. Between the trimmed V and J ends, which lost 3 bases and 2 bases, there was a span of 6 bases. The CDR3 length is 13 residues. Germline V CDR1 and CDR2: SNHLY, FYNNEI. The CDR3 nucleotides read TGTGCCAGCAGTGAGGGTCTCACAGATACGCAGTATTTT. Translating gives CASSEGLTDTQYF. The variable domain in full, with the rest retrieved from reference TRBV2 and TRBJ2-3, is EPEVTQTPSHQVTQMGQEVILRCVPISNHLYFYWYRQILGQKVEFLVSFYNNEISEKSEIFDDQFSVERPDGSNFTLKIRSTKLEDSAMYFCASSEGLTDTQYFGPGTRLTVL.

The chain carries TRBV5-5 and TRBJ2-7; D ambiguous. Trimming took off 2 bases at V and 2 bases at J, with 8 bases between the two ends. Germline V lookup: CDR1 SGHKS, CDR2 YYEKEE (reference sequence). The CDR3 contains 13 residues. CDR3 DNA: TGTGCCAGCAGCTTCAGTCAGACCTACGAGCAGTACTTC. Protein product: CASSFSQTYEQYF.

CDR3: CASSLSAAPNTEAFF. In DNA, the CDR3 is TGTGCCAGCAGCTTATCGGCAGCTCCGAACACTGAAGCTTTCTTT. J is TRBJ1-1 and V is TRBV11-3, with D hard to call. V lost 2 bases, J lost 1 base, and 11 bases lay in between. CDR1 is SGHNT and CDR2 is YENEEA in the germline V gene. The CDR3 loop spans 15 amino acids.

The gene calls are TRBV6-5 and TRBJ2-5; a weak D match, TRBD2 (5 bases). The CDR3 runs to 12 residues. Trimming removed 3 bases at V and 5 bases at J, with 7 bases between. Germline lookup yields CDR1 MNHEY and CDR2 SVGAGI. Written as DNA, the CDR3 is TGTGCCAGCAGTTATCGAGGGGAGACCCAGTACTTC. This codes for CASSYRGETQYF.

The chain combines TRBV6-1 with TRBJ1-1; tentative D call: TRBD1 (6 bases). Germline-derived CDR1 and CDR2 are MNHNS and SASEGT. The CDR3 runs 13 residues. V was pared by 2 bases and J by 4 bases, with 8 bases between. The CDR3 DNA reads as TGTGCCAGCAGTGAAATCAGGGGCACTGAAGCTTTCTTT. It codes for CASSEIRGTEAFF.

This sequence joins TRBV18 and TRBJ2-5; unclear D gene. The CDR3 sequence is 15 residues long. Trimming took 4 bases from V and 2 from J, leaving 14 bases between them. Germline CDR1 is KGHSH and CDR2 is LQKENI. The CDR3 loop is CASSLTGISQETQYF. CDR3 sequence (DNA): TGTGCCAGCTCACTCACTGGGATTAGTCAAGAGACCCAGTACTTC.

The CDR3 loop reads CASTTLAGAYNEQFF. The CDR3 DNA reads as TGTGCCAGCACCACCCTAGCGGGAGCCTACAATGAGCAGTTCTTC. V and J are TRBV5-4 and TRBJ2-1; 10 bases match TRBD2. Per germline, CDR1 SGHNT and CDR2 YYREEE (reference sequence). Trimming took 6 bases from V and 2 from J; bases not matched to a gene: 5. The CDR3 consists of 15 residues.

The rearrangement links TRBV5-4 to TRBJ2-5; 8 bases are shared with TRBD2. Germline CDR1 and CDR2: SGHNT and YYREEE (reference sequence). With 4 bases clipped from V and 2 bases from J, the junction kept 10 bases outside the gene matches. CDR3 size: 16 residues. CDR3 nucleotides: TGTGCCAGCAGCCCGGGAGGGCGCAGTGAACAAGAGACCCAGTACTTC. This sequence encodes CASSPGGRSEQETQYF.

The chain has TRBV7-9 and TRBJ2-3; TRBD2 aligns across 9 bases. The CDR3 totals 16 residues. The J segment lost 3 bases and the V segment lost 4 bases, leaving 8 bases of the junction unmatched. CDR1 and CDR2 from the germline V gene are SEHNR and FQNEAQ (reference sequence). Here the CDR3 reads CASSYTAGGLTDTQYF. The DNA of the CDR3 is TGTGCCAGCAGCTACACAGCGGGGGGATTGACAGATACGCAGTATTTT.

This chain joins TRBV25-1 and TRBJ1-3, with 7 bases aligning to TRBD1. The CDR3 is made up of 13 amino acids. Per the germline V gene, CDR1 is MGHDK and CDR2 is SYGVNS. V shed 2 bases and J 10 bases; nucleotides not matched to a gene: 5. CDR3 region: CASSERTGSTIYF. The CDR3 DNA is TGTGCCAGCAGTGAACGGACAGGATCAACCATATATTTT.

This sequence joins TRBV5-1 and TRBJ2-5, with D unresolved. Germline V gene sequence: CDR1 SGHRS, CDR2 YFSETQ. The CDR3 has 14 residues. The V gene lost 0 bases and the J gene lost 2 bases, with 8 bases spanning the gap. The CDR3 bases are TGCGCCAGCAGCTTGGCCTCGCAGCAAGAGACCCAGTACTTC. Protein product: CASSLASQQETQYF.